This TCR beta chain was documented in a study of blood T cell repertoires in COVID-19. Libraries were prepared by immunoSEQ multiplex PCR; TCRdb keeps only in-frame clonotypes and omits some of them. Of around 69,000 clones listed, 89% were seen once; the top ten hold around 4.9%. In germline, CDR1 is LNHNV, CDR2 YYDKDF (reference sequence). The CDR3 has 16 amino acids. Losses at the gene ends were 0 bases for V and 7 bases for J; bases not matched to a gene: 7. The chain uses TRBV15 and TRBJ2-1; 9 nucleotides line up with TRBD2. The sample comprised peripheral blood. This clonotype was obtained from a woman aged 45-65 years with active COVID-19. Here the CDR3 reads CATSREAGGPWNEQFF. For the CDR3, the DNA is TGTGCCACCAGCAGAGAGGCGGGAGGGCCATGGAATGAGCAGTTCTTC.